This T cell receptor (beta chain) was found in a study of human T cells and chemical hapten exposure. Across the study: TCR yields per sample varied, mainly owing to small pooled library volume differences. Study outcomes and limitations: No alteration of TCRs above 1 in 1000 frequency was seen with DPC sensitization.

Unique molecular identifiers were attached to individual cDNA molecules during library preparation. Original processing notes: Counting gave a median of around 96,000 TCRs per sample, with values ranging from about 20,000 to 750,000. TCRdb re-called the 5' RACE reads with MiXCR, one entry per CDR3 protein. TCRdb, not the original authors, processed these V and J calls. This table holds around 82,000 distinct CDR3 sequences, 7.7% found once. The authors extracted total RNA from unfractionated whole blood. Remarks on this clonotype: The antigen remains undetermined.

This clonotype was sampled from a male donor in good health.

DNA for the CDR3: TGTGCCAGCACTGGGGCGGTGGGTAATGAGCAGTTCTTC. Translating it yields CASTGAVGNEQFF. The chain recombines TRBV6-1 with TRBJ2-1; a possible D gene is TRBD1 (5 bases). V lost 7 bases and J lost 7, with 14 bases in between. The CDR3 has 13 amino acids. Germline V CDR1 and CDR2: MNHNS, SASEGT.